This T cell receptor (beta chain) comes out of a study of beta chain features in type 1 diabetes. Overall study findings and caveats: Comparison showed that naive, central memory and Treg TCRB repertoires appeared more similar among patients than among healthy donors. The study left unresolved whether HLA type influences TCRB rearrangement. TCRB CDR3s from Type 1 diabetes patients were moderately but significantly shorter in all four CD4+ subsets.

The CDR3 loop spans 11 amino acids. Looked up from germline, CDR1 is DFQATT and CDR2 is SNEGSKA (reference sequence). The trim removed 5 bases at V and 2 bases at J, leaving 0 bases unmatched. This clone turned up a few times. The antigen is unknown. CD4+ naive, central memory, regulatory and stem cell-like memory subsets were isolated by sorting on CD45RO/CCR7/CD25/CD127/CD95/CD27. The entirety of the isolated RNA underwent reverse transcription, so expressed TCRB transcripts were sequenced. Profiled with immunoSEQ multiplex PCR; TCRdb holds only in-frame clones, not every one. In the table there are about 260,000 clones, just over 20% of which are singletons.

The sequence was obtained from a woman between 40 and 50 years old with type 1 diabetes. What was sequenced was naive CD4+ T cells from blood. V and J are TRBV20-1 and TRBJ2-7; 7 bases match TRBD1. The CDR3 DNA reads TGCAGTGCTGACAGGGCCTACGAGCAGTACTTC. Translating it yields CSADRAYEQYF.